A selection of T cell receptor beta chains follows, all from one sample in a study of glioma-infiltrating T cells after dendritic cell vaccination. Profiling relied on immunoSEQ multiplex PCR, and the TCRdb table lists in-frame clones only, not all of them. The table shows tens of thousands of clones, with roughly four fifths occurring only once. The sequencing used blood, collected after dendritic cell vaccination. The receptors derive from a human donor with glioblastoma. CDR3s include the opening cysteine and the closing phenylalanine or tryptophan. Fields, in order: V gene, D gene, clone size, J gene, CDR3 protein, CDR3 DNA. The D gene is left open where the match is weak. The size field is filled for only some rows; it gives once, few, many or a size class.

V gene: TRBV9; D gene: TRBD2; clone size: once; J gene: TRBJ2-1; CDR3 protein: CASSVPGGGNEQFF; CDR3 DNA: TGTGCCAGCAGCGTACCGGGAGGGGGAAATGAGCAGTTCTTC
V gene: TRBV5-8; D gene: TRBD1; clone size: NA; J gene: TRBJ1-1; CDR3 protein: CASSSGTGLRNTEAFF; CDR3 DNA: TGTGCCAGCAGCTCCGGGACAGGGTTGAGAAACACTGAAGCTTTCTTT
V gene: TRBV15; D gene: NA; clone size: NA; J gene: TRBJ2-2; CDR3 protein: CATSEGQNTGELFF; CDR3 DNA: TGTGCCACCAGCGAGGGACAGAACACCGGGGAGCTGTTTTTT
V gene: TRBV19; D gene: NA; clone size: NA; J gene: TRBJ2-3; CDR3 protein: CASNKWGGRSDTQYF; CDR3 DNA: TGTGCCAGTAATAAGTGGGGGGGCCGGTCAGATACGCAGTATTTT
V gene: TRBV9; D gene: TRBD1; clone size: few; J gene: TRBJ1-2; CDR3 protein: CASSNGQGNGYTF; CDR3 DNA: TGTGCCAGCAGCAATGGACAGGGGAATGGCTACACCTTC
V gene: TRBV5-1; D gene: NA; clone size: NA; J gene: TRBJ2-1; CDR3 protein: CASMEGGPANEQFF; CDR3 DNA: TGCGCCAGCATGGAGGGGGGGCCCGCCAATGAGCAGTTCTTC
V gene: TRBV29-1; D gene: TRBD2; clone size: NA; J gene: TRBJ2-3; CDR3 protein: CSVDGGAADTQYF; CDR3 DNA: TGCAGCGTTGACGGGGGGGCCGCAGATACGCAGTATTTT
V gene: TRBV5-4; D gene: NA; clone size: NA; J gene: TRBJ2-1; CDR3 protein: CASSLPQRRYNEQFF; CDR3 DNA: TGTGCCAGCAGCTTGCCTCAGCGGAGATACAATGAGCAGTTCTTC
V gene: TRBV15; D gene: TRBD1; clone size: NA; J gene: TRBJ2-2; CDR3 protein: CATMSTGENTGELFF; CDR3 DNA: TGTGCCACCATGTCGACAGGGGAAAACACCGGGGAGCTGTTTTTT
V gene: TRBV11-2; D gene: TRBD1; clone size: NA; J gene: TRBJ1-2; CDR3 protein: CASSAWTGGLSYGYTF; CDR3 DNA: TGTGCCAGCAGCGCCTGGACAGGGGGCCTGAGCTATGGCTACACCTTC
V gene: TRBV6-5; D gene: TRBD1; clone size: NA; J gene: TRBJ1-2; CDR3 protein: CASSYTQGQGRGYTF; CDR3 DNA: TGTGCCAGCAGTTACACGCAGGGACAGGGACGCGGCTACACCTTC
V gene: TRBV2; D gene: TRBD1; clone size: NA; J gene: TRBJ1-3; CDR3 protein: CASSAGQGFSGNTIYF; CDR3 DNA: TGTGCCAGCAGCGCCGGACAGGGGTTTTCTGGAAACACCATATATTTT
V gene: TRBV5-8; D gene: TRBD1; clone size: NA; J gene: TRBJ1-1; CDR3 protein: CASSLETGTFF; CDR3 DNA: TGTGCCAGCAGCCTAGAGACAGGGACTTTCTTT
V gene: TRBV7-9; D gene: TRBD1; clone size: NA; J gene: TRBJ1-2; CDR3 protein: CASSTSDRGHGYGYTF; CDR3 DNA: TGTGCCAGCAGCACCAGCGACAGGGGGCATGGCTATGGCTACACCTTC
V gene: TRBV2; D gene: NA; clone size: NA; J gene: TRBJ2-1; CDR3 protein: CASISGGPSYNEQFF; CDR3 DNA: TGTGCCAGCATCTCAGGGGGGCCGTCCTACAATGAGCAGTTCTTC
V gene: TRBV30; D gene: TRBD1; clone size: NA; J gene: TRBJ1-2; CDR3 protein: CAWSLTGNYGYTF; CDR3 DNA: TGTGCCTGGAGTCTGACAGGGAACTATGGCTACACCTTC
V gene: TRBV12-5; D gene: NA; clone size: NA; J gene: TRBJ1-2; CDR3 protein: CASALDSYGYTF; CDR3 DNA: TGTGCTAGTGCCCTTGACAGCTATGGCTACACCTTC
V gene: TRBV30; D gene: TRBD1; clone size: NA; J gene: TRBJ1-5; CDR3 protein: CAWSGAGQGNQPQHF; CDR3 DNA: TGTGCCTGGAGTGGGGCGGGACAGGGTAATCAGCCCCAGCATTTT
V gene: TRBV6-5; D gene: NA; clone size: NA; J gene: TRBJ1-3; CDR3 protein: CASHTGSYGNTIYF; CDR3 DNA: TGTGCCAGTCACACGGGGTCATATGGAAACACCATATATTTT
V gene: TRBV7-2; D gene: NA; clone size: NA; J gene: TRBJ2-2; CDR3 protein: CASSLGTAGQTGELFF; CDR3 DNA: TGTGCCAGCAGCTTAGGTACTGCGGGGCAAACCGGGGAGCTGTTTTTT
V gene: TRBV6-1; D gene: NA; clone size: NA; J gene: TRBJ2-3; CDR3 protein: CASSAGTDTQYF; CDR3 DNA: TGTGCCAGCAGTGCAGGCACAGATACGCAGTATTTT
V gene: TRBV2; D gene: TRBD1; clone size: few; J gene: TRBJ1-5; CDR3 protein: CASSESTGEQPQHF; CDR3 DNA: TGTGCCAGCAGTGAATCGACAGGGGAGCAGCCCCAGCATTTT
V gene: TRBV25-1; D gene: NA; clone size: once; J gene: TRBJ1-2; CDR3 protein: CASSEWSGNYGYTF; CDR3 DNA: TGTGCCAGCAGTGAATGGTCCGGGAATTATGGCTACACCTTC
V gene: TRBV19; D gene: NA; clone size: once; J gene: TRBJ1-4; CDR3 protein: CASSIFRANEKLFF; CDR3 DNA: TGTGCCAGTAGTATTTTTAGAGCTAATGAAAAACTGTTTTTT
V gene: TRBV27; D gene: TRBD1; clone size: NA; J gene: TRBJ1-2; CDR3 protein: CASSSGGKGYTF; CDR3 DNA: TGTGCCAGCAGTTCAGGGGGGAAAGGCTACACCTTC
V gene: TRBV4-1; D gene: TRBD1; clone size: NA; J gene: TRBJ1-1; CDR3 protein: CASRPGTGGTEAFF; CDR3 DNA: TGCGCCAGCAGGCCCGGGACAGGGGGCACTGAAGCTTTCTTT
V gene: TRBV5-1; D gene: NA; clone size: NA; J gene: TRBJ2-1; CDR3 protein: CASSLDSYNEQFF; CDR3 DNA: TGCGCCAGCAGCTTAGACTCGTACAATGAGCAGTTCTTC
V gene: TRBV28; D gene: TRBD1; clone size: NA; J gene: TRBJ1-2; CDR3 protein: CASSSTGGLKVNYGYTF; CDR3 DNA: TGTGCCAGCAGTTCCACAGGGGGCCTAAAGGTTAACTATGGCTACACCTTC
V gene: TRBV27; D gene: NA; clone size: NA; J gene: TRBJ1-2; CDR3 protein: CASSLSGDYGYTF; CDR3 DNA: TGTGCCAGCAGTTTATCCGGGGACTATGGCTACACCTTC
V gene: TRBV29-1; D gene: TRBD1; clone size: once; J gene: TRBJ1-2; CDR3 protein: CSVETTGGRGYTF; CDR3 DNA: TGCAGCGTTGAGACCACAGGGGGGAGAGGCTACACCTTC
V gene: TRBV19; D gene: TRBD1; clone size: NA; J gene: TRBJ1-4; CDR3 protein: CASSTGQENEKLFF; CDR3 DNA: TGTGCCAGTAGTACCGGACAGGAAAATGAAAAACTGTTTTTT
V gene: TRBV7-2; D gene: TRBD2; clone size: NA; J gene: TRBJ2-3; CDR3 protein: CASSITSGGNTDTQYF; CDR3 DNA: TGTGCCAGCAGCATCACTAGCGGGGGCAACACAGATACGCAGTATTTT
V gene: TRBV6-6; D gene: NA; clone size: NA; J gene: TRBJ1-1; CDR3 protein: CASGTQGYTEAFF; CDR3 DNA: TGTGCCAGCGGCACTCAGGGGTACACTGAAGCTTTCTTT
V gene: TRBV7-8; D gene: TRBD1; clone size: once; J gene: TRBJ2-7; CDR3 protein: CASSFRARTGSKYEQYF; CDR3 DNA: TGTGCCAGCAGCTTCCGAGCTAGGACAGGGTCTAAGTACGAGCAGTACTTC
V gene: TRBV5-1; D gene: TRBD2; clone size: NA; J gene: TRBJ2-3; CDR3 protein: CASSPIAGGSGSSTDTQYF; CDR3 DNA: TGCGCCAGCAGCCCTATAGCGGGAGGGTCAGGATCTAGCACAGATACGCAGTATTTT
V gene: TRBV6-6; D gene: NA; clone size: NA; J gene: TRBJ2-1; CDR3 protein: CASRSLGDMDNEQFF; CDR3 DNA: TGTGCCAGCAGATCACTAGGAGATATGGACAATGAGCAGTTCTTC
V gene: TRBV6-4; D gene: NA; clone size: NA; J gene: TRBJ1-2; CDR3 protein: CASSDTSGTKNYGYTF; CDR3 DNA: TGTGCCAGCAGTGACACTTCCGGGACAAAAAACTATGGCTACACCTTC
V gene: TRBV4-2; D gene: TRBD2; clone size: NA; J gene: TRBJ2-7; CDR3 protein: CASSHAGTSGSYEQYF; CDR3 DNA: TGTGCCAGCAGCCACGCCGGGACTAGCGGCTCCTACGAGCAGTACTTC
V gene: TRBV2; D gene: TRBD1; clone size: NA; J gene: TRBJ2-6; CDR3 protein: CASSVPGQVNSGANVLTF; CDR3 DNA: TGTGCCAGCAGTGTGCCGGGACAGGTGAACTCTGGGGCCAACGTCCTGACTTTC
V gene: TRBV7-9; D gene: TRBD1; clone size: NA; J gene: TRBJ2-1; CDR3 protein: CASSRGQGIYNEQFF; CDR3 DNA: TGTGCCAGCAGCCGGGGACAGGGGATCTACAATGAGCAGTTCTTC
V gene: TRBV11-2; D gene: NA; clone size: NA; J gene: TRBJ2-3; CDR3 protein: CASSRLRDSHDTQYF; CDR3 DNA: TGTGCCAGCAGCCGACTCCGGGACTCCCATGATACGCAGTATTTT
V gene: TRBV6-5; D gene: NA; clone size: NA; J gene: TRBJ1-5; CDR3 protein: CASSSGSVNQPQHF; CDR3 DNA: TGTGCCAGCAGTTCGGGGTCGGTGAATCAGCCCCAGCATTTT